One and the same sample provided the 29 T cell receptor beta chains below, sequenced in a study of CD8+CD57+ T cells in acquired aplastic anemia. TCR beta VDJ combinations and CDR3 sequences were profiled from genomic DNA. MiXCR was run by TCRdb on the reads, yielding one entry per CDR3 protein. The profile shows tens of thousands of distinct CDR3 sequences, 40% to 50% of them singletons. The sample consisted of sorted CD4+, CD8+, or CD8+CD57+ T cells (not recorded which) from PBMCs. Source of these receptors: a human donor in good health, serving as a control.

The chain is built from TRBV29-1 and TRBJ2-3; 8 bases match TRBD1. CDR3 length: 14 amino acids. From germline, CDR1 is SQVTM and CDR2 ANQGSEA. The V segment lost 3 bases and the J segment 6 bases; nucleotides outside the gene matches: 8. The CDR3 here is CSVDAGTGWDTQYF. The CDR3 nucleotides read TGCAGCGTTGACGCGGGGACAGGCTGGGATACGCAGTATTTT.

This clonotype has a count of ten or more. CDR3 amino acids: CASSGQLNTEAFF. In nucleotides, the CDR3 is TGTGCCAGCAGTGGCCAGTTGAACACTGAAGCTTTCTTT. The V and J genes are TRBV11-2 and TRBJ1-1; D gene unclear. V shed 6 bases and J shed 0 bases, with 8 bases lying between them. The CDR3 totals 13 residues. Germline V gives CDR1 SGHAT, CDR2 FQNNGV.

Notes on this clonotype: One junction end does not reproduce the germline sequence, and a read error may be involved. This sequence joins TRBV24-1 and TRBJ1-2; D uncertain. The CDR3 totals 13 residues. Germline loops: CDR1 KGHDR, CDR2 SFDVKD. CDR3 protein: CATSSGQYDGNTF. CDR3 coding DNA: TGTGCCACCAGCAGTGGGCAGTACGATGGCAACACCTTC.

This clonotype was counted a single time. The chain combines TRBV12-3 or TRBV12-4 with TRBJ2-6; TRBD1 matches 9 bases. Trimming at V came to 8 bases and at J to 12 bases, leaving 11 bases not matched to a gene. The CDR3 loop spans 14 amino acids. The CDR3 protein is CASSPTGQGLVLTF. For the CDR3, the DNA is TGTGCCAGCTCCCCAACGGGACAGGGTCTCGTCCTGACTTTC.

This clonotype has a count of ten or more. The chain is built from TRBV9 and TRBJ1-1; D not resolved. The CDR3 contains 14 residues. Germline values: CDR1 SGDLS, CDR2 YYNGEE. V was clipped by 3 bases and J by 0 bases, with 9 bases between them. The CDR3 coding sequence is TGTGCCAGCAGCGAAAGTTCAGTGAACACTGAAGCTTTCTTT. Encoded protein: CASSESSVNTEAFF.

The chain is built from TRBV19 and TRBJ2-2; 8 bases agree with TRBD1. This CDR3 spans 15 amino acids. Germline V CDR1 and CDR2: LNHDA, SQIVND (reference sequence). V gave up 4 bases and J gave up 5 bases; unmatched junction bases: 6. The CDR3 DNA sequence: TGTGCCAGTAGTACCCAGGGGGCTTGGACCGGGGAGCTGTTTTTT. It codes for CASSTQGAWTGELFF.

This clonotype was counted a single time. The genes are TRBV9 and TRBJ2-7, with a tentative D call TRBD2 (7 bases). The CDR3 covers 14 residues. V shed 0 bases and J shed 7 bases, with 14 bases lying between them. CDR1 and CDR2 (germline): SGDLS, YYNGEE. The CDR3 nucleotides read TGTGCCAGCAGCGTAGCCGGGGGGCGAGCGGAGCAGTACTTC. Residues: CASSVAGGRAEQYF. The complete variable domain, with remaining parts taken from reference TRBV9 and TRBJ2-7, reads DSGVTQTPKHLITATGQRVTLRCSPRSGDLSVYWYQQSLDQGLQFLIQYYNGEERAKGNILERFSAQQFPDLHSELNLSSLELGDSALYFCASSVAGGRAEQYFGPGTRLTVT.

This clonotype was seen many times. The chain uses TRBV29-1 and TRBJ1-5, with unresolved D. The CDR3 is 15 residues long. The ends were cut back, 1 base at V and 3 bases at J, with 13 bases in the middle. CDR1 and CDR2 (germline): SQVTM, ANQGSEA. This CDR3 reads CSVEVMRITNQPQHF. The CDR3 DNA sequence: TGCAGCGTTGAAGTTATGAGGATTACCAATCAGCCCCAGCATTTT.

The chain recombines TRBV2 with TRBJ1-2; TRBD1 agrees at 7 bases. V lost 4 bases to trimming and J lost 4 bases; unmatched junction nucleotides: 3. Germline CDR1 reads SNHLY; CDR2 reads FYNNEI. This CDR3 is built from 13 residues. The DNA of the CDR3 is TGTGCCAGCAGTGTGAGACAGGGCTATGGCTACACCTTC. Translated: CASSVRQGYGYTF.

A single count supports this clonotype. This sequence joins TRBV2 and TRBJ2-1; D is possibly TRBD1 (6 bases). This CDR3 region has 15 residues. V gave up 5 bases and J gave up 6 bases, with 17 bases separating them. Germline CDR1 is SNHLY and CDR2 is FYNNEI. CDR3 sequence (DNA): TGTGCCAGCAGTAAAATTGACGGGACACTCAATGAGCAGTTCTTC. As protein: CASSKIDGTLNEQFF.

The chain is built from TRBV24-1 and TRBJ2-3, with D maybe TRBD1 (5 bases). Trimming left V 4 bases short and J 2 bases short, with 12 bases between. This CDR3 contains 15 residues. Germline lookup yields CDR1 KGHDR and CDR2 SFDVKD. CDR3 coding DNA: TGTGCCACCAGTGAGAAAGGGGATCCCACAGATACGCAGTATTTT. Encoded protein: CATSEKGDPTDTQYF.

The CDR3 region has the DNA TGTGCCAGCAGCTTGGGCGAGGGGGGCGGCCACGAGCAGTACTTC. Protein: CASSLGEGGGHEQYF. V is TRBV7-8 and J is TRBJ2-7, with D perhaps being TRBD1 or TRBD2 (6 bases each). The V gene lost 3 bases and the J gene lost 5 bases, with 17 bases spanning the gap. Looked up from germline, CDR1 is SGHVS and CDR2 is FQNEAQ. CDR3 length equals 15 residues.

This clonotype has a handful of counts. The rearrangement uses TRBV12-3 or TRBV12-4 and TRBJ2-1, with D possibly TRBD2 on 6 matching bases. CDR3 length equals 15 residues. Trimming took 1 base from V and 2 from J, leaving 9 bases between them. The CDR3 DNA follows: TGTGCCAGCAGTTTAGGCGGGAACGCCTACAATGAGCAGTTCTTC. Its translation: CASSLGGNAYNEQFF.

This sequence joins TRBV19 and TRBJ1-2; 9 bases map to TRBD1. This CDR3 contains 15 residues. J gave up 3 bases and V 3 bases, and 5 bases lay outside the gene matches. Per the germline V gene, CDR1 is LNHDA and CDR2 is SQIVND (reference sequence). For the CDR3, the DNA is TGTGCCAGTAGTATGGCGGGACAGGGTCACTATGGCTACACCTTC. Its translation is CASSMAGQGHYGYTF.

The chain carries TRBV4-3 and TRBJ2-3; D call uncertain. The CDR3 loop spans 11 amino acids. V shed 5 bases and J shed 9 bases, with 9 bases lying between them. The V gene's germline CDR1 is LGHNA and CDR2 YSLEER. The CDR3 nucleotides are TGCGCCAGCAGCAACCATGGAACGCAGTATTTT. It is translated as CASSNHGTQYF.

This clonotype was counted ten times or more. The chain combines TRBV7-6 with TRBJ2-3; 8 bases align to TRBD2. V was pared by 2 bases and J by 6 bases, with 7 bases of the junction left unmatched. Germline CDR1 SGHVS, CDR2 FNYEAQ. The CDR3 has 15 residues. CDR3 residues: CASSLSGLAPDTQYF. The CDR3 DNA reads TGTGCCAGCAGCTTATCCGGACTAGCCCCGGATACGCAGTATTTT.

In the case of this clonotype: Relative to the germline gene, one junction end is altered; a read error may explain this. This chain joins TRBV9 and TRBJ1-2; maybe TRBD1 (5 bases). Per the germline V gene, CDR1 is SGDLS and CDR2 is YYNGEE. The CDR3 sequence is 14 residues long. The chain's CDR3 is CASSATGTKYGYTF. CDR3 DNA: TGTGCCAGCAGCGCAACCGGGACTAAATATGGCTACACCTTC. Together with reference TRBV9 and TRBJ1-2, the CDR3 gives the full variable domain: DSGVTQTPKHLITATGQRVTLRCSPRSGDLSVYWYQQSLDQGLQFLIQYYNGEERAKGNILERFSAQQFPDLHSELNLSSLELGDSALYFCASSATGTKYGYTFGSGTRLTVV.

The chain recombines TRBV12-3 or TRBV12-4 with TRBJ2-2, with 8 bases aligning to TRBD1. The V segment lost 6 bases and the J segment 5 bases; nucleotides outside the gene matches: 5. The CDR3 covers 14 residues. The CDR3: CASRTGARTGELFF. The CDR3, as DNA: TGTGCCAGCAGGACAGGGGCCCGAACCGGGGAGCTGTTTTTT.

The CDR3 nucleotides read TGTGCCAGCGTACCCGAGGGTGGGCAGCCCCAGCATTTT. Its translation is CASVPEGGQPQHF. The chain is built from TRBV7-2 and TRBJ1-5; no firm D call. In germline, CDR1 is SGHTA, CDR2 FQGNSA. Trimming cost V 8 bases and J 7 bases, with 15 bases left between them. The CDR3 contains 13 residues. Variable domain in full (rest from reference TRBV7-2 and TRBJ1-5): GAGVSQSPSNKVTEKGKDVELRCDPISGHTALYWYRQSLGQGLEFLIYFQGNSAPDKSGLPSDRFSAERTGGSVSTLTIQRTQQEDSAVYLCASVPEGGQPQHFGDGTRLSIL.

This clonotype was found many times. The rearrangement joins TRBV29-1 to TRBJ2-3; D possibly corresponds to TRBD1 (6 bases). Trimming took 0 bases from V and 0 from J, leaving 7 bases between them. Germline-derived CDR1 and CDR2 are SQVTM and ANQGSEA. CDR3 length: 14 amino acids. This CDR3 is CSVEDRGSTDTQYF. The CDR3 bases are TGCAGCGTTGAAGATAGGGGGAGCACAGATACGCAGTATTTT.

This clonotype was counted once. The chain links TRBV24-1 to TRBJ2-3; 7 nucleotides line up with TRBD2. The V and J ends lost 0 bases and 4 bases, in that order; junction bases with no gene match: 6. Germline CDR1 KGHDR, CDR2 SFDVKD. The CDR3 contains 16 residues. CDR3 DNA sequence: TGTGCCACCAGTGATTTGGAATTTGCGGGAGCAGATACGCAGTATTTT. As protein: CATSDLEFAGADTQYF.

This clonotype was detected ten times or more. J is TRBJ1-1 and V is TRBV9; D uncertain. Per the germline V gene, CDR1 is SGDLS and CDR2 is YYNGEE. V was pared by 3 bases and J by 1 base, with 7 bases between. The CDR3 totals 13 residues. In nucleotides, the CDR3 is TGTGCCAGCAGCGCCTTTAAGAACACTGAAGCTTTCTTT. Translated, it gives CASSAFKNTEAFF.

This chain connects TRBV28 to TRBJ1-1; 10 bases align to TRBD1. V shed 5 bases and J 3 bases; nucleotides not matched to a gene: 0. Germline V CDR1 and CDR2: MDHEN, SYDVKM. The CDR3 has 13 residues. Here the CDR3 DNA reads TGTGCCAGCAGTGACAGGGGGCACACTGAAGCTTTCTTT. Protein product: CASSDRGHTEAFF.

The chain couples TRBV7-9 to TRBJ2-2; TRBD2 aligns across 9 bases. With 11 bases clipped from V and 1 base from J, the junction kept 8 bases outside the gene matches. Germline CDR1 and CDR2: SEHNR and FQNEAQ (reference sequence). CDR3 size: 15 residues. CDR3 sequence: CAGTSSGGNTGELFF. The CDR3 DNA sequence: TGTGCCGGGACGAGTAGCGGGGGGAACACCGGGGAGCTGTTTTTT.

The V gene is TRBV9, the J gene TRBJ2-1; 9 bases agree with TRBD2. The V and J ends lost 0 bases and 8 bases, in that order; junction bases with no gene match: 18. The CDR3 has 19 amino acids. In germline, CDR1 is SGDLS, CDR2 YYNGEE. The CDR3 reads CASSVEVSGGHIDRDEQFF. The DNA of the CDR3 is TGTGCCAGCAGCGTAGAGGTTAGCGGGGGCCACATCGACAGGGATGAGCAGTTCTTC.

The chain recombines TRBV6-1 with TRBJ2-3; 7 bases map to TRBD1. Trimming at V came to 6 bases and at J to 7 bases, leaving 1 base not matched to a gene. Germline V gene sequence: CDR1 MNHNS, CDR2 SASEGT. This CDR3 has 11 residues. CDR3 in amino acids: CASRQGYTQYF. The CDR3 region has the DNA TGTGCCAGCAGACAGGGGTATACGCAGTATTTT.

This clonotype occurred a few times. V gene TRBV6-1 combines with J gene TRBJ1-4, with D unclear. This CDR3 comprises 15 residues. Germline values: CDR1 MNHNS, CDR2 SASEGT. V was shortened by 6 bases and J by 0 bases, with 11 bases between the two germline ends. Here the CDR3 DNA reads TGTGCCAGCAGCTTAGGAGGTGCAACTAATGAAAAACTGTTTTTT. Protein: CASSLGGATNEKLFF.

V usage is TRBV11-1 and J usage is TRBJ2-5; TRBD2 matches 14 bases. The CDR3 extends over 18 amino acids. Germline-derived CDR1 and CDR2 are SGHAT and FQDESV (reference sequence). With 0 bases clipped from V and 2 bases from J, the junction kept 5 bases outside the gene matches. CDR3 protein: CASSLAGLAGAWQETQYF. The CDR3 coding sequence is TGTGCCAGCAGCTTAGCGGGACTAGCGGGGGCGTGGCAAGAGACCCAGTACTTC.

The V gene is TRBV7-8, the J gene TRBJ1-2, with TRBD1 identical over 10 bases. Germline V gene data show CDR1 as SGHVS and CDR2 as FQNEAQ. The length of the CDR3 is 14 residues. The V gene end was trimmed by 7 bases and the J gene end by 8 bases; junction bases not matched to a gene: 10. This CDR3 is CASTPGQGSWGYTF. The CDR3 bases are TGTGCCAGCACCCCGGGACAGGGGAGTTGGGGCTACACCTTC.